This entry features one T cell receptor (beta chain) sequence. Produced via immunoSEQ multiplex PCR; TCRdb's table is partial and in-frame only. Among fewer than 65,000 clones, 75% to 85% were seen once, and the ten largest hold 8.5%. The record originates from a study of radiotherapy plus CTLA-4 blockade in lung cancer. Germline V gives CDR1 SEHNR, CDR2 FQNEAQ (reference sequence). The CDR3 covers 16 residues. The trim removed 4 bases at V and 1 base at J, leaving 5 bases unmatched. The rearrangement links TRBV7-9 to TRBJ2-1; 9 bases fit TRBD2. The TCR sequence derives from a human donor with non-small cell lung cancer who had a complete response to radiotherapy plus ipilimumab. This material consisted of peripheral blood, taken from a patient treated with radiotherapy plus ipilimumab. This chain's CDR3 is CASSSRTSASYNEQFF. CDR3 coding DNA: TGTGCCAGCAGCTCGAGGACTAGCGCGTCCTACAATGAGCAGTTCTTC. The whole variable domain, filled in from reference TRBV7-9 and TRBJ2-1, reads DTGVSQNPRHKITKRGQNVTFRCDPISEHNRLYWYRQTLGQGPEFLTYFQNEAQLEKSRLLSDRFSAERPKGSFSTLEIQRTEQGDSAMYLCASSSRTSASYNEQFFGPGTRLTVL.